The 32 T cell receptor beta chains below all came from one sample that was sequenced in a study of Tregs in tolerant kidney transplant recipients (dated by TCRdb to 2018 to 2020). In the paper's terms, the time point label means: blood sample drawn before combined kidney and bone marrow transplant. Receptors were amplified or captured by the immunoSEQ multiplex PCR assay. Here the immuneACCESS table is served through TCRdb, limited to in-frame sequences with V and J called. Missing clones are a known gap in these copies; in checked studies unresolved V genes cover under half, and the rest lacks a known reason. The sample's records list approximately 30,000 clones. Of the sample, approximately 15% is held by the ten largest clones. Sequencing used CD8+ T cells from blood, obtained before the transplant. These receptors originate from a human donor who received a combined kidney and bone marrow transplant.

This clone is classed as medium-sized (0.01 to 0.1%) by frequency. The CDR3 goes on 3 residues after the read ends, and that part is filled in from the germline J gene. J is TRBJ2-1 and V is TRBV29-1; D gene unclear. V lost 6 bases, J lost 6 bases, and 12 bases lay in between. Germline V CDR1 and CDR2: SQVTM, ANQGSEA. The length of the CDR3 is 12 residues. CDR3 residues: CSVEQVVNEQFF. CDR3 bases read: TGCAGCGTAGAGCAGGTTGTCAATGAG.

Comments on this clone: The read gets to within 3 residues of the CDR3 end, and the germline J gene fills in the rest. The V call is TRBV11-2, the J call TRBJ2-5, with D possibly matching TRBD1 (6 bases). V gave up 11 bases and J gave up 5 bases, with 15 bases separating them. CDR3 length: 12 residues. The germline V gene has CDR1 SGHAT and CDR2 FQNNGV. The covered CDR3 bases are TGTGCCTCGCGGCGTAGGGGGGAGACC. The encoded protein is CASRRRGET. The complete CDR3 sequence is CASRRRGETQYF.

Notes on this clone: The read ends 3 residues before the CDR3 terminus; that terminus is restored from the germline J gene. This chain joins TRBV19 and TRBJ2-2; no clear D. Germline CDR1 is LNHDA and CDR2 is SQIVND (reference sequence). Trimming left V 3 bases short and J 1 base short, with 9 bases between. The CDR3 is made up of 15 amino acids. This CDR3 is CASSMWPMNTGELFF. Partial CDR3 DNA: TGTGCCAGTAGTATGTGGCCGATGAACACCGGGGAG. Using reference TRBV19 and TRBJ2-2 for the parts outside the CDR3, the full variable domain is DGGITQSPKYLFRKEGQNVTLSCEQNLNHDAMYWYRQDPGQGLRLIYYSQIVNDFQKGDIAEGYSVSREKKESFPLTVTSAQKNPTAFYLCASSMWPMNTGELFFGEGSRLTVL.

Comments on this clone: The CDR3 end lies 3 residues beyond the end of the read and is filled in from the germline J gene. The chain carries TRBV27 and TRBJ2-7, with TRBD2 matching 9 bases. Per the germline V gene, CDR1 is MNHEY and CDR2 is SMNVEV (reference sequence). This CDR3 is built from 16 residues. The ends lost 6 bases at V and 4 bases at J; junction bases unmatched: 13. The CDR3 sequence is CASSPLQTSGLYEQYF. CDR3 bases read: TGTGCCAGCAGCCCTCTACAAACTAGCGGGTTGTACGAG.

With respect to this clone: The sequenced fragment ends 3 residues before the CDR3 boundary, so the rest is inferred from the germline J gene. V is TRBV5-6 and J is TRBJ2-1, with D maybe TRBD1 (6 bases). V lost 0 bases, J lost 4 bases, and 11 bases lay in between. The CDR3 totals 15 residues. Germline V gene sequence: CDR1 SGHDT, CDR2 YYEEEE. The DNA read from the CDR3 is TGTGCCAGCAGCTTGGAAGGGGGACGTTACAATGAG. Its protein is CASSLEGGRYNE. The full CDR3 is CASSLEGGRYNEQFF. The full variable domain, with the rest looked up from reference TRBV5-6 and TRBJ2-1, is DAGVTQSPTHLIKTRGQQVTLRCSPKSGHDTVSWYQQALGQGPQFIFQYYEEEERQRGNFPDRFSGHQFPNYSSELNVNALLLGDSALYLCASSLEGGRYNEQFFGPGTRLTVL.

The CDR3 DNA, read in part, is TGTGCCAGCAGCTTAAGGGGGGAA. Translation gives CASSLRGE. The CDR3 reads in full as CASSLRGEAFF. The V and J genes are TRBV5-5 and TRBJ1-1; TRBD1 is a possible D gene (6 bases). The sequenced fragment ends 3 residues before the CDR3 boundary, so the rest is inferred from the germline J gene. Germline CDR1 and CDR2: SGHKS and YYEKEE (reference sequence). The CDR3 covers 11 residues. The variable domain in full, completed from reference TRBV5-5 and TRBJ1-1, reads DAGVTQSPTHLIKTRGQQVTLRCSPISGHKSVSWYQQVLGQGPQFIFQYYEKEERGRGNFPDRFSARQFPNYSSELNVNALLLGDSALYLCASSLRGEAFFGQGTRLTVV.

As regards this clone: The CDR3 end lies 3 residues beyond the end of the read and is filled in from the germline J gene. V gene TRBV2 combines with J gene TRBJ1-4; TRBD1 matches at 7 bases. This CDR3 has 16 residues. The junction had 3 bases not matched to a gene; V was cut back by 1 base and J by 1 base. The germline V gene encodes CDR1 SNHLY and CDR2 FYNNEI. CDR3 region: CASSEERQGTNEKLFF. The sequenced CDR3 bases are TGTGCCAGCAGTGAAGAACGACAGGGAACTAATGAAAAA.

As regards this clone: The read halts 3 residues ahead of the CDR3 end, with the missing end drawn from the germline J gene. This sequence joins TRBV7-8 and TRBJ1-2; 8 bases match TRBD1. This CDR3 contains 13 residues. The germline V gene encodes CDR1 SGHVS and CDR2 FQNEAQ. The chain's CDR3 is CASSLGTGGGYTF. CDR3 DNA (partial): TGTGCCAGCAGCTTAGGTACAGGGGGGGGC.

Concerning this clone: The sequenced fragment ends 3 residues before the CDR3 boundary, so the rest is inferred from the germline J gene. The rearrangement links TRBV6-2 or TRBV6-3 to TRBJ2-7; 9 bases fit TRBD1. CDR3 length: 16 amino acids. V gave up 6 bases and J gave up 2 bases; unmatched junction bases: 11. The germline V gene has CDR1 MNHEY and CDR2 SVGEGT. Partial CDR3 DNA: TGTGCCAGCAGCGGGGACAGGGAAGTTGACCCCTACGAG. This gives the protein CASSGDREVDPYE. The complete CDR3 protein is CASSGDREVDPYEQYF.

Concerning this clone itself: From the germline J gene comes the end of the CDR3, since the read stops 3 residues before it. The rearrangement links TRBV7-8 to TRBJ2-2; 8 positions agree with TRBD2. V lost 1 base, J lost 5 bases, and 6 bases stayed unmatched. The CDR3 totals 16 residues. Germline CDR1 SGHVS, CDR2 FQNEAQ. The CDR3: CASSLVAGGETGELFF. The covered CDR3 bases are TGTGCCAGCAGCTTAGTCGCGGGAGGAGAAACCGGGGAG.

Comments on this clone: Sequencing ends 3 residues short of the CDR3 end; the germline J gene provides the rest. This sequence joins TRBV20-1 and TRBJ2-4, with 11 nucleotides matching TRBD2. The CDR3 has 18 residues. Per germline, CDR1 DFQATT and CDR2 SNEGSKA (reference sequence). V lost 4 bases to trimming and J lost 7 bases; unmatched junction nucleotides: 18. CDR3 DNA (partial): TGCAGTGCTAAACCTCCGGGACTAGCGGTCCTAAGTGGGAACATT. It translates to CSAKPPGLAVLSGNI. The entire CDR3 protein reads CSAKPPGLAVLSGNIQYF.

Comments on this clone: The read halts 3 residues ahead of the CDR3 end, with the missing end drawn from the germline J gene. The V gene is TRBV6-1, the J gene TRBJ2-7; TRBD2 agrees at 7 bases. V gave up 1 base and J gave up 6 bases; unmatched junction bases: 6. Germline V gene sequence: CDR1 MNHNS, CDR2 SASEGT. The CDR3 has 14 amino acids. The CDR3 reads CASSEDGGSPEQYF. CDR3 DNA (partial): TGTGCCAGCAGTGAAGACGGGGGGAGCCCCGAG.

With respect to this clone: The read stops 3 residues short of the end of the CDR3; the missing end is completed from the germline J gene. The rearrangement links TRBV5-1 to TRBJ2-5, with 11 bases identical to TRBD2. This CDR3 region has 17 residues. V lost 0 bases to trimming and J lost 0 bases; unmatched junction nucleotides: 4. The V gene's germline CDR1 is SGHRS and CDR2 YFSETQ. This CDR3 is CASSLAGLAGYQETQYF. The covered CDR3 bases are TGCGCCAGCAGCTTGGCCGGACTAGCGGGTTACCAAGAGACC.

Regarding this clone: The read terminates 3 residues ahead of where the CDR3 ends, so the germline J gene completes it. The chain has TRBV20-1 and TRBJ2-1; a weak D match, TRBD1 (6 bases). CDR1 and CDR2 from the germline V gene are DFQATT and SNEGSKA (reference sequence). V was trimmed by 2 bases and J by 2 bases, leaving 13 bases between them. This CDR3 is built from 15 residues. Incomplete CDR3 DNA: TGCAGTGCTAGACATCCGGACAGTCCCTACAATGAG. It specifies CSARHPDSPYNE. The full CDR3 protein reads CSARHPDSPYNEQFF.

With regard to this clone: Sequencing ends 3 residues short of the CDR3 end; the germline J gene provides the rest. This rearrangement joins TRBV19 to TRBJ2-2; 7 positions match TRBD2. V trimming: 6 bases; J trimming: 2 bases; junction bases outside the gene matches: 9. The CDR3 loop spans 16 amino acids. Germline CDR1 and CDR2: LNHDA and SQIVND (reference sequence). CDR3 sequence: CASSLSSGDNTGELFF. The covered CDR3 bases are TGTGCCAGTAGCCTCTCGAGCGGGGATAACACCGGGGAG.

Regarding this clone: The CDR3 goes on 3 residues after the read ends, and that part is filled in from the germline J gene. This sequence joins TRBV5-6 and TRBJ2-2; TRBD2 aligns across 9 bases. Per the germline V gene, CDR1 is SGHDT and CDR2 is YYEEEE. The CDR3 sequence is 15 residues long. After removal of 2 bases from V and 4 bases from J, the junction contained 3 bases not matched to a gene. The sequenced part of the CDR3 DNA is TGTGCCAGCAGCTTAAGCGGGAGGACCACCGGGGAG. Translated: CASSLSGRTTGE. The entire CDR3 is CASSLSGRTTGELFF.

As for this clone: Coverage ceases 3 residues before the CDR3 finishes, and the germline J gene fills in the end. The V gene is TRBV5-5, the J gene TRBJ2-7; D might be TRBD2 (5 bases). Trimming stripped 0 bases from V and 3 bases from J, with 13 bases between. Germline assignment: CDR1 SGHKS and CDR2 YYEKEE (reference sequence). The CDR3 runs 15 residues. CDR3 bases read: TGTGCCAGCAGCTTGGGACGAGTCGAGGGCTACGAG. It specifies CASSLGRVEGYE. The entire CDR3 protein is CASSLGRVEGYEQYF.

Regarding this clone: The read terminates 3 residues before the CDR3 end, so the remaining end is supplied by the germline J gene. This chain joins TRBV30 and TRBJ2-7; 9 bases are shared with TRBD1. Germline V gene lookup returns CDR1 GTSNPN and CDR2 SVGIG (reference sequence). This CDR3 is 13 amino acids long. This CDR3 reads CDDRDRAPYEQYF. CDR3 bases read: TGTGATGACCGGGACAGGGCACCCTACGAG.

Comments on this clone: With the read ending 3 residues before the CDR3 end, the germline J gene is used to fill in that end. This sequence joins TRBV7-9 and TRBJ1-1; no clear D. V was cut by 3 bases and J by 0 bases, with 5 bases left in between. CDR1 SEHNR and CDR2 FQNEAQ come from the germline V gene (reference sequence). The CDR3 is 13 residues long. The CDR3 bases that were read are TGTGCCAGCAGCTTGTCGGTGAACACTGAA. Amino acid sequence: CASSLSVNTE. The entire CDR3 reads CASSLSVNTEAFF.

Of note for this clone: With the read ending 3 residues before the CDR3 end, the germline J gene is used to fill in that end. The chain links TRBV7-3 to TRBJ2-3; 10 bases line up with TRBD2. J lost 0 bases, V lost 5 bases, and 5 bases had no gene match. Germline lookup yields CDR1 SGHTA and CDR2 FQGTGA. CDR3 length equals 16 residues. The DNA read from the CDR3 is TGTGCCAGCAGCCCGAGGACTAGCGGTAGCACAGATACG. Protein product: CASSPRTSGSTDT. The complete CDR3 reads CASSPRTSGSTDTQYF.

Concerning this clone itself: The read falls 3 residues short of the CDR3 end, and the missing part is taken from the germline J gene. The chain couples TRBV28 to TRBJ2-3; TRBD2 matches 10 bases. Germline loops: CDR1 MDHEN, CDR2 SYDVKM. V lost 5 bases, J lost 3 bases, and 11 bases stayed unmatched. The CDR3 totals 17 residues. The CDR3 protein is CASSTLHSGRYTDTQYF. The covered CDR3 bases are TGTGCCAGCAGTACACTCCATAGCGGGAGGTATACAGATACG. The full variable domain, with the rest looked up from reference TRBV28 and TRBJ2-3, is DVKVTQSSRYLVKRTGEKVFLECVQDMDHENMFWYRQDPGLGLRLIYFSYDVKMKEKGDIPEGYSVSREKKERFSLILESASTNQTSMYLCASSTLHSGRYTDTQYFGPGTRLTVL.

On this clone: Read data end 3 residues before the CDR3 end; the end is taken from the germline J gene. The chain employs TRBV19 and TRBJ2-7, with 10 bases matching TRBD1. This CDR3 comprises 14 residues. The V gene end was trimmed by 6 bases and the J gene end by 2 bases; junction bases not matched to a gene: 4. The germline V gene has CDR1 LNHDA and CDR2 SQIVND (reference sequence). The CDR3 reads CASSAGTGAYEQYF. Partial CDR3 DNA: TGTGCCAGTAGCGCCGGGACAGGGGCCTACGAG. Using reference TRBV19 and TRBJ2-7 for the parts outside the CDR3, the full variable domain is DGGITQSPKYLFRKEGQNVTLSCEQNLNHDAMYWYRQDPGQGLRLIYYSQIVNDFQKGDIAEGYSVSREKKESFPLTVTSAQKNPTAFYLCASSAGTGAYEQYFGPGTRLTVT.

The sequenced part of the CDR3 DNA is TGCGCCAGCAGCCAAGATTCAGGGGACACCGGGGAG. Its translation is CASSQDSGDTGE. The CDR3 in full is CASSQDSGDTGELFF. The chain is built from TRBV4-1 and TRBJ2-2; possible D gene TRBD1, 6 bases. The read gets to within 3 residues of the CDR3 end, and the germline J gene fills in the rest. The CDR3 is 15 residues long. Germline loops: CDR1 MGHRA, CDR2 YSYEKL. V lost 0 bases, J lost 3 bases, and 8 bases lay in between.

With respect to this clone: The read ends 3 residues early relative to the CDR3; the germline J gene fills the gap. V usage is TRBV29-1 and J usage is TRBJ2-3; maybe TRBD2 (5 bases). From germline, CDR1 is SQVTM and CDR2 ANQGSEA. V lost 0 bases, J lost 6 bases, and 13 bases lay in between. CDR3 length: 14 residues. CDR3 amino acids: CSVEEGTRRDTQYF. The DNA read from the CDR3 is TGCAGCGTTGAAGAAGGCACTAGGCGCGATACG.

Comments on this clone: The observed sequence ends 3 residues before the CDR3 terminus, with the missing tail filled in from the germline J gene. This chain uses TRBV19 with TRBJ2-7; maybe TRBD1 (6 bases). V dropped 4 bases and J dropped 2 bases, with 12 bases sitting between them. The CDR3 length is 14 residues. Germline assignment: CDR1 LNHDA and CDR2 SQIVND (reference sequence). This chain's CDR3 is CASSSGWGPYEQYF. CDR3 bases read: TGTGCCAGTAGTAGCGGTTGGGGGCCCTACGAG. Full variable domain (rest looked up from reference TRBV19 and TRBJ2-7): DGGITQSPKYLFRKEGQNVTLSCEQNLNHDAMYWYRQDPGQGLRLIYYSQIVNDFQKGDIAEGYSVSREKKESFPLTVTSAQKNPTAFYLCASSSGWGPYEQYFGPGTRLTVT.

With respect to this clone: The read gets to within 3 residues of the CDR3 end, and the germline J gene fills in the rest. The chain employs TRBV18 and TRBJ1-1; no clear D gene. The germline gives CDR1 KGHSH, CDR2 LQKENI. V lost 1 base and J 0 bases, leaving 9 bases between the germline ends. The CDR3 sequence is 15 residues long. The CDR3 is CASSPRAILNTEAFF. The sequenced part of the CDR3 DNA is TGTGCCAGCTCACCACGAGCAATACTGAACACTGAA.

As to this clone: The read comes to an end 3 residues before the CDR3 does, leaving the germline J gene to fill in the end. This sequence joins TRBV7-9 and TRBJ2-1; D is possibly TRBD1 (6 bases). CDR3 length equals 12 residues. Germline assignment: CDR1 SEHNR and CDR2 FQNEAQ (reference sequence). Trimming stripped 6 bases from V and 6 bases from J, with 9 bases between. CDR3 protein: CASRIQGNEQFF. The DNA read from the CDR3 is TGTGCCAGCAGGATACAGGGCAATGAG.

Points on this clone: Read sequence stops 3 residues before the CDR3 end, and the germline J gene provides the missing end. The chain recombines TRBV19 with TRBJ2-1; D remains ambiguous. Germline V gene data show CDR1 as LNHDA and CDR2 as SQIVND (reference sequence). Deletions cut 3 bases from V and 8 bases from J, with 11 bases between. This CDR3 comprises 13 residues. The part of the CDR3 DNA that was read is TGTGCCAGTAGTATGGCAGGTTGGGATGAG. Translating it yields CASSMAGWDE. The entire CDR3 protein reads CASSMAGWDEQFF.

As concerns this clone: Sequence at one end of the junction differs from germline and may be a read error. The CDR3 DNA, read in part, is TGCGCCAGCAGCCAAGGCGATACCCAGGACAGGGTGTTTGGC. Encoded protein: CASSQGDTQDRVFG. The whole CDR3 sequence reads CASSQGDTQDRVFGYTF. The V gene is TRBV4-2, the J gene TRBJ1-2, with 8 bases that match TRBD1. The read finishes 3 residues shy of the CDR3 end, and the germline J gene is used to complete it. Germline V gene sequence: CDR1 LGHNA, CDR2 YNFKEQ. This CDR3 has 17 residues.

On this clone itself: The sequence runs out 3 residues before the end of the CDR3; the remainder is reconstructed from the germline J gene. The chain carries TRBV5-1 and TRBJ2-5; D not resolved. The germline gives CDR1 SGHRS, CDR2 YFSETQ. The CDR3 runs to 13 residues. V was shortened by 8 bases and J by 0 bases, with 11 bases between the two germline ends. The CDR3: CASTHPYQETQYF. The DNA read from the CDR3 is TGCGCCAGTACACACCCGTACCAAGAGACC.

Worth noting for this clone: The read ends 3 residues before the CDR3 terminus; that terminus is restored from the germline J gene. This chain links TRBV7-9 with TRBJ1-1; 8 nucleotides align to TRBD1. The CDR3 consists of 14 residues. The germline V gene encodes CDR1 SEHNR and CDR2 FQNEAQ (reference sequence). With V trimmed by 5 bases and J by 7 bases, 9 bases remained unmatched. The CDR3 is CASSPPDRVGEAFF. CDR3 DNA (partial): TGTGCCAGCAGCCCACCGGACAGGGTCGGTGAA.

As regards this clone: Read data end 3 residues before the CDR3 end; the end is taken from the germline J gene. The gene calls are TRBV7-3 and TRBJ2-2; possibly TRBD1 for D (6 bases). The CDR3 covers 13 residues. V lost 4 bases, J lost 6 bases, and 9 bases lay in between. Germline CDR1 reads SGHTA; CDR2 reads FQGTGA. The CDR3 DNA, read in part, is TGTGCCAGCAGCTCTACAGGGTCCGGGGAG. It is translated as CASSSTGSGE. The full CDR3 sequence reads CASSSTGSGELFF.